This T cell receptor (beta chain) was observed in a study of OX40 agonist ivuxolimab in advanced cancers. Across the whole study: The diagnoses of dose-escalation patients were hepatocellular carcinoma, melanoma, renal cell or head and neck cancer. Partial responses were recorded for three patients, including one with hepatocellular carcinoma and two with cutaneous melanoma. General study findings and limits: More expanded clones were seen, on average, in CD8+ T cells than in CD4+.

For this clone: Its antigen remains unidentified.

Only in-frame clones appear in the TCRdb table, and some are missing; sequencing was by immunoSEQ multiplex PCR. The repertoire holds roughly 48,000 clones, 83% seen once, with 1.2% in the top ten. This CDR3 has 16 amino acids. Per germline, CDR1 LNHDA and CDR2 SQIVND (reference sequence). The V end was cut by 3 bases, the J end by 8 bases, with 22 bases between. V usage is TRBV19 and J usage is TRBJ1-2; no clear D. Sequencing used CD4+ or CD8+ T cells sorted from blood, obtained in a trial of the OX40 agonist ivuxolimab. The sequence was obtained from an adult with an advanced solid tumor such as melanoma, head and neck, liver or kidney cancer. The CDR3, as DNA: TGTGCCAGTAGTATTCCCGGAGGCGCCCCCACAAAAGGCTACACCTTC. It encodes CASSIPGGAPTKGYTF.